A single T cell receptor (beta chain) is shown here with its context. Sequenced by immunoSEQ multiplex PCR; TCRdb stores in-frame clones only, minus some. The sample has about 350,000 clones, roughly 90% seen once. This CDR3 is 14 amino acids long. Germline values: CDR1 ENHRY, CDR2 SYGVKD. The V end was cut by 2 bases, the J end by 5 bases, with 12 bases between. These data belong to a study of blood T cell repertoires in COVID-19. Study summary: Spain, Italy and the United States supplied samples that represented acute and convalescent COVID-19.

The chain has TRBV10-3 and TRBJ2-5; D is perhaps TRBD1 (6 bases). This TCR was recovered from a woman aged 25 to 39 who had been exposed to COVID-19. Sequences were obtained from PBMCs or T cells enriched from blood (not recorded which). The CDR3 spells CAISEGQIWETQYF. The CDR3 nucleotides are TGTGCCATCAGTGAGGGACAGATATGGGAGACCCAGTACTTC.